This T cell receptor (beta chain) was identified during a study of response to subunit inactivated influenza vaccine. Study-level results: The study's authors posited that every seasonal influenza vaccination enlists few new T cells.

Regarding this clonotype: The antigen is undetermined.

TCRdb independently ran MiXCR on the RT-PCR reads; one entry per CDR3 protein. The sample carries 450,000 to 600,000 distinct CDR3 sequences, roughly 8.2% recorded once. This CDR3 is built from 14 residues. Germline CDR1 is SGHDN and CDR2 is FVKESK. V lost 1 base to trimming and J lost 5 bases, with 12 bases between them. The material sequenced was PBMCs from blood, taken around 2 years after vaccination. This receptor was taken from a man in his fifties or sixties who received an inactivated influenza vaccine. The V gene is TRBV14, the J gene TRBJ2-7, with unresolved D. CDR3 sequence (DNA): TGTGCCAGCAGCCAAGGTTCCGGGCTAGACGAGCAGTACTTC. Translating it yields CASSQGSGLDEQYF.